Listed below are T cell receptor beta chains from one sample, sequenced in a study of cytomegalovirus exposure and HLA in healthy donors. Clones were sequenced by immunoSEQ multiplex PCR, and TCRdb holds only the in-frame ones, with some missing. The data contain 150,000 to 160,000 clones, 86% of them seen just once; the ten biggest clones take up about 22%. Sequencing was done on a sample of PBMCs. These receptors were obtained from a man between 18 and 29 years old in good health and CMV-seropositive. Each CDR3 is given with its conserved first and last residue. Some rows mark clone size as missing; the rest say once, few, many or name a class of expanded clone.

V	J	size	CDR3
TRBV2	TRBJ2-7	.	CASSDGGRRETGEQYF
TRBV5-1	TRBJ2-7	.	CASSPGTGYYEQYF
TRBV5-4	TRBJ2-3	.	CASSSGVGTDTQYF
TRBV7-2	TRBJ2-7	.	CASSRSGTSGGSYEQYF
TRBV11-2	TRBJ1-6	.	CASSLPRTGNKSPLHF
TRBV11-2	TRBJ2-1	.	CASSRRVTGTSYNEQFF
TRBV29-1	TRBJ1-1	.	CSVDRVNTEAFF
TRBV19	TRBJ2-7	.	CASSRPGEVYEQYF
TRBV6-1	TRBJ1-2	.	CASTMSGLWGYTF
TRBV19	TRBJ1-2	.	CASSSRTGGRSLYGYTF
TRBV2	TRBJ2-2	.	CASSEGGGLATGELFF
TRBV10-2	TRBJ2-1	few	CASSEGPSIQDEQFF
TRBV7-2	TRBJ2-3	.	CASSFGGAGDTQYF
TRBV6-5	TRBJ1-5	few	CASRTTSYSNQPQHF
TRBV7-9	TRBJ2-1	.	CASSPTRASHNEQFF
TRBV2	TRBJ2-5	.	CASTSGAGSGTQYF
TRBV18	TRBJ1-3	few	CASSPEYPSGNTIYF
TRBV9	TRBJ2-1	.	CASTYSGESYNEQFF
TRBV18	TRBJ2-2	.	CASSPNLAGVTGELFF
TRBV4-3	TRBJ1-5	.	CASSQDRGGTNQPQHF
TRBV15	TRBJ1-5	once	CATSRAHSSNQPQHF
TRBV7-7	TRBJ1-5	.	CASSGSGDREKPQHF
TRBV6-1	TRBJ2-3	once	CASSEEGLAADTQYF
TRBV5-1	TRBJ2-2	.	CASSSTTGADTGELFF
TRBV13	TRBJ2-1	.	CASSLPPGLAGNEQFF
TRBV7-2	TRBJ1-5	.	CASSPQRDSDRKHF